A single sample is the source of the 14 T cell receptor beta chains below, sequenced in a study of T cell responses to AZD1222 COVID-19 vaccine. Only in-frame clones appear in the TCRdb table, and some are missing; sequencing was by immunoSEQ multiplex PCR. The sample yields 130,000 or so clones, just under 95% seen once. The material sequenced was peripheral blood, taken on day 0 of AZD1222 vaccination. Source of these receptors: an adult in good health.

This chain uses TRBV13 with TRBJ2-2; 8 bases match TRBD2. This CDR3 comprises 16 residues. CDR1 is PRHDT, CDR2 FYEKMQ, per germline (reference sequence). V was clipped by 1 base and J by 3 bases; unmatched bases: 4. For the CDR3, the DNA is TGTGCCAGCAGCTTAGTGTCTAGCGGGTACACCGGGGAGCTGTTTTTT. Translating gives CASSLVSSGYTGELFF.

This chain connects TRBV10-2 to TRBJ2-1, with D hard to call. This CDR3 contains 16 residues. V gave up 2 bases and J gave up 2 bases, with 13 bases separating them. The V gene's germline CDR1 is WSHSY and CDR2 SAAADI. The CDR3, as DNA: TGCGCCAGCAGTGAGGGTTTTACGGGCACCTACAATGAGCAGTTCTTC. This codes for CASSEGFTGTYNEQFF.

This clone was picked up one time. The chain joins TRBV3-1 (or the pseudogene TRBV3-2) to TRBJ2-6; D remains unclear. The CDR3 runs 16 residues. Trimming left V 4 bases short and J 0 bases short, with 10 bases between. The germline CDR1 and CDR2 sequences are LGHDT and YNNKEL (reference sequence). The CDR3: CASSLLGVSGANVLTF. The CDR3 DNA reads TGTGCCAGCAGCCTTCTCGGCGTCTCTGGGGCCAACGTCCTGACTTTC.

The chain uses TRBV11-2 and TRBJ1-2; 8 nucleotides agree with TRBD1. This CDR3 is 17 amino acids long. Germline loops: CDR1 SGHAT, CDR2 FQNNGV. The V and J ends lost 4 bases and 5 bases, in that order; junction bases with no gene match: 15. The CDR3 DNA is TGTGCCAGCAGCTCACCTTTTGGGGCAGGGGGCGTATATGGCTACACCTTC. The encoded protein is CASSSPFGAGGVYGYTF.

This chain links TRBV5-6 with TRBJ2-1; the D is unclear. V lost 2 bases to trimming and J lost 2 bases, with 11 bases between them. The CDR3 spans 15 residues. Looked up from germline, CDR1 is SGHDT and CDR2 is YYEEEE. The CDR3 reads CASSFSPQAYNEQFF. CDR3 in DNA: TGTGCCAGCAGCTTCAGTCCCCAGGCCTACAATGAGCAGTTCTTC.

The chain has TRBV5-1 and TRBJ2-7; 8 bases match TRBD1. This CDR3 comprises 14 residues. CDR1 is SGHRS, CDR2 YFSETQ, per germline. Trimming removed 0 bases from V and 3 bases from J; junction bases left unmatched: 2. CDR3: CASSLGQGSYEQYF. The CDR3 DNA reads TGCGCCAGCAGCTTGGGACAGGGGAGCTACGAGCAGTACTTC.

Here the CDR3 reads CASSQGLAGNEQFF. The CDR3 coding sequence is TGTGCCAGCAGCCAGGGACTAGCTGGAAATGAGCAGTTCTTC. The chain joins TRBV11-2 to TRBJ2-1, with 9 bases lining up with TRBD2. The CDR3 runs 14 residues. V trimming: 5 bases; J trimming: 7 bases; junction bases outside the gene matches: 6. Germline loops: CDR1 SGHAT, CDR2 FQNNGV.

V usage is TRBV27 and J usage is TRBJ2-1; a weak D match, TRBD2 (5 bases). V lost 9 bases and J 5 bases, leaving 26 bases between the germline ends. The germline V gene has CDR1 MNHEY and CDR2 SMNVEV (reference sequence). This CDR3 is 17 amino acids long. CDR3 in amino acids: CARETRETTYSDNEQFF. In DNA form, the CDR3 reads TGTGCCAGAGAAACAAGGGAAACAACTTATAGCGACAATGAGCAGTTCTTC.

The V and J genes are TRBV10-3 and TRBJ1-2; tentatively, D is TRBD1 (6 bases). The CDR3 has 14 residues. Germline lookup yields CDR1 ENHRY and CDR2 SYGVKD. V lost 8 bases and J lost 6, with 19 bases in between. CDR3 coding DNA: TGTGCCATCTCCCAAGGGGGGGCGAGGGATGGCTACACCTTC. The encoded protein is CAISQGGARDGYTF.

This clone was detected once. The V gene is TRBV20-1, the J gene TRBJ2-7, with no clear D. Trimming pared 3 bases from V and 0 bases from J, leaving 12 bases between. Germline V CDR1 and CDR2: DFQATT, SNEGSKA (reference sequence). The CDR3 has 14 residues. In DNA form, the CDR3 reads TGCAGTGCTAGTTTCCCCAGAGGCTCCTACGAGCAGTACTTC. It translates to CSASFPRGSYEQYF.

The rearrangement links TRBV27 to TRBJ1-5; 11 bases are a match to TRBD1. The trim removed 6 bases at V and 0 bases at J, leaving 7 bases unmatched. The germline CDR1 and CDR2 sequences are MNHEY and SMNVEV (reference sequence). The CDR3 covers 17 residues. CDR3 DNA sequence: TGTGCCAGCAGGGACAGGGGGCTAAGATCTAGCAATCAGCCCCAGCATTTT. It is translated as CASRDRGLRSSNQPQHF.

This clone was recorded only once. The CDR3 region has the DNA TGTGCCAGCTCACGGGGAATAGGAGAGGCCAATGAGCAGTTCTTC. Translation: CASSRGIGEANEQFF. The V call is TRBV18, the J call TRBJ2-1; D is unclear. CDR1 KGHSH and CDR2 LQKENI come from the germline V gene. The CDR3 totals 15 residues. V was shortened by 4 bases and J by 6 bases, with 16 bases between the two germline ends.

The chain links TRBV3-1 (or the pseudogene TRBV3-2) to TRBJ2-4; D is unclear. There are 15 residues in the CDR3. With 0 bases removed from V and 2 bases from J, the gap between germline ends came to 8 bases. Germline V gene lookup returns CDR1 LGHDT and CDR2 YNNKEL (reference sequence). The CDR3, as DNA: TGTGCCAGCAGCCAAGAGTTGGGGACCAAAAACATTCAGTACTTC. Protein: CASSQELGTKNIQYF.

The J gene is TRBJ1-4, the V gene TRBV24-1; D call uncertain. The CDR3 has 13 residues. Germline V gene sequence: CDR1 KGHDR, CDR2 SFDVKD. The V and J ends lost 9 bases and 0 bases respectively, with 7 bases between them. CDR3 protein: CATVSSTNEKLFF. The CDR3 DNA reads TGTGCCACCGTGTCATCAACTAATGAAAAACTGTTTTTT.